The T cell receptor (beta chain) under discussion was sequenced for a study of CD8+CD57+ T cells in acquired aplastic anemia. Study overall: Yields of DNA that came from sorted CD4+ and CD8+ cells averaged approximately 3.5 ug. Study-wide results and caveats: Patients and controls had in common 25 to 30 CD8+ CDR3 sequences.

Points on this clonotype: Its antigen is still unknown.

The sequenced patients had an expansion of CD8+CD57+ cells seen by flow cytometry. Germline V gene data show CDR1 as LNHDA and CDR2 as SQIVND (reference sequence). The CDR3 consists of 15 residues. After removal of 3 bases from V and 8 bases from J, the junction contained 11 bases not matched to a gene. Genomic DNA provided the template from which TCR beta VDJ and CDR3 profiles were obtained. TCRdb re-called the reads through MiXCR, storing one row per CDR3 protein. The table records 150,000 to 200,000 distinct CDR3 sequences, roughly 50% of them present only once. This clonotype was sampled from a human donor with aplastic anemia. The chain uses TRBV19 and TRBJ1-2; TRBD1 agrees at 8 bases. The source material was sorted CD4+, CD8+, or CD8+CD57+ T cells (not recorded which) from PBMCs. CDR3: CASSIRTGRDKGYTF. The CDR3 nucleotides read TGTGCCAGTAGTATTCGGACAGGGAGAGATAAAGGCTACACCTTC. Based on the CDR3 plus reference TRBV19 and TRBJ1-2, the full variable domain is DGGITQSPKYLFRKEGQNVTLSCEQNLNHDAMYWYRQDPGQGLRLIYYSQIVNDFQKGDIAEGYSVSREKKESFPLTVTSAQKNPTAFYLCASSIRTGRDKGYTFGSGTRLTVV.